This T cell receptor beta chain is from a study of blood T cell repertoires in COVID-19 (TCRdb year 2020). Study-wide context: Samples covering the acute and convalescent phases of COVID-19 were provided by collaborators in the United States, Italy and Spain. Where available, HLA class I and class II types were taken from metadata supplied by the sample provider and were not determined by assay-based typing. The sample metadata nearly always contained a de-identified subject ID, COVID-19 status, age in years and sex. The material from the prospective study consisted of cDNA or gDNA derived from T cells, B-cell-depleted T cells, or PBMCs. A freely available public database, intended as a resource for researchers studying the immune response to SARS-CoV-2, is where the repertoires were released. Subjects who had been exposed to COVID-19, were actively infected with it, or had recovered from it provided the deeply sampled blood TCRbeta repertoires that made up the dataset. The samples were drawn from the first 160 participants of the ongoing ImmuneRACE study and from under 1,500 subjects provided by 6 global collaborators.

Per the germline V gene, MNHEY is the CDR1 and SVGEGT is the CDR2. The junction shows trimming of 4 bases on V and 11 bases on J, and the gene matches do not reach 6 bases of it. The CDR3 spans 13 residues, from the cysteine through the phenylalanine. Here the CDR3 DNA is all that survives: 39 bases in frame from base 1. TCRbeta CDR3 regions were amplified from genomic DNA by means of the immunoSEQ Assay, a bias-controlled multiplex PCR. As for the authors' bioinformatics: Within the assay, amplification of reference gene primers was used to estimate how many nucleated cells each sample contained. To quantify the absolute abundance of each unique TCRbeta CDR3 rearrangement, sequence reads were collapsed and filtered. Productive Simpson clonality was computed per sample as the square root of Simpson's diversity index over productive rearrangements. Entries here come from immuneACCESS through TCRdb and include only in-frame sequences with V and J called. Some clones fail to appear in such tables; in the studies checked, an unresolved V gene covers under half of the shortfall, and the cause of the remainder is unknown. That table furnishes V, J and clone size, whereas the DNA furnished D and trimming. A total of nearly 45,000 clones appear in this sample, approximately 86% of them only once. The ten largest make up around 20% of the sample.

Whole blood was collected in K2EDTA tubes by collaborating institutions according to the institutions' own protocols. Collaborator samples were shipped for TCRbeta analysis as frozen whole blood, isolated PBMCs, or DNA extracted from either sample type. In regard to this clone: It has no known antigen specificity. Base qualities are not recorded, but no much larger clone differs from it by a single base.

The research as a whole found: The amount of clinical and demographic metadata varied by source and participant and was provided uncurated.

The receptor was isolated from an elderly woman in a cohort sampled during active or convalescent COVID-19. The sample was peripheral blood. In this chain, TRBV6-2 or TRBV6-3 is recombined with TRBJ2-3; a stretch of 10 junction bases matches TRBD2. The encoded CDR3 is CASSSISGRRQYF. The sequence in DNA is TGTGCCAGCAGTTCAATTAGCGGGAGGAGGCAGTATTTT.